The clone carrying this T cell receptor (beta chain) was counted between two and nine times. This sample was taken from a study of cytomegalovirus exposure and HLA in healthy donors. Germline V gene sequence: CDR1 MGHRA, CDR2 YSYEKL. The J segment lost 6 bases and the V segment lost 3 bases, leaving 7 bases of the junction unmatched. The CDR3 extends over 17 amino acids. TCRdb's table, derived via immunoSEQ multiplex PCR, lists solely in-frame clones and lacks some. The data contain 200,000 to 250,000 clones, approximately 83% of them singletons. The sample taken for sequencing was PBMCs. The J gene is TRBJ2-4, the V gene TRBV4-1, with 14 positions matching TRBD2. The clonotype was recovered from a woman in her 30s in good health and CMV-seropositive. The CDR3 region has the DNA TGCGCCAGCAGCCACGGACTAGCGGGAGGTAACCCAAACATTCAGTACTTC. Translation gives CASSHGLAGGNPNIQYF.